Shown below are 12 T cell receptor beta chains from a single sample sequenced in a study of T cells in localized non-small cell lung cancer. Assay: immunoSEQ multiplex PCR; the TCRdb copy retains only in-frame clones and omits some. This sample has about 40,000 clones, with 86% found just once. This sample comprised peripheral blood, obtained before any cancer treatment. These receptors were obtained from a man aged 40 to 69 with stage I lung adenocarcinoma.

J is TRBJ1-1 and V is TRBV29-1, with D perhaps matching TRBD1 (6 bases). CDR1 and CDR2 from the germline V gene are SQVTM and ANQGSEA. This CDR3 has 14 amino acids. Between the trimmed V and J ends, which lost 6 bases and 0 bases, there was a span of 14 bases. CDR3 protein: CSVKDRSMNTEAFF. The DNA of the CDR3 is TGCAGCGTGAAAGACAGGAGCATGAACACTGAAGCTTTCTTT.

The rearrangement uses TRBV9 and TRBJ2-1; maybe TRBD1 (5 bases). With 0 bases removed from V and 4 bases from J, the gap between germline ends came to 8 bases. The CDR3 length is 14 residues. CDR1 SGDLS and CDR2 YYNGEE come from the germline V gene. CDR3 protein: CASSVVDRYNEQFF. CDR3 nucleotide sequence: TGTGCCAGCAGCGTAGTCGACAGATACAATGAGCAGTTCTTC.

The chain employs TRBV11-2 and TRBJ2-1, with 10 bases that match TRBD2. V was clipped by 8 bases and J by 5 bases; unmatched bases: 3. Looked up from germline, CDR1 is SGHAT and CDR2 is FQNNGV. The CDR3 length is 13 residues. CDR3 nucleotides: TGTGCCAGCGGGCTAGCGGGAGACAATGAGCAGTTCTTC. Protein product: CASGLAGDNEQFF.

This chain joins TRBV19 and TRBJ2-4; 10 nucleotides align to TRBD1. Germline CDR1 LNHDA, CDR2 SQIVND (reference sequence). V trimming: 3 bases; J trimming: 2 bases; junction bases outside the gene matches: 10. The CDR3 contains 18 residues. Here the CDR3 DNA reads TGTGCCAGTAGTATGATGGGAGGACAGGGGGGTACCAAAAACATTCAGTACTTC. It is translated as CASSMMGGQGGTKNIQYF.

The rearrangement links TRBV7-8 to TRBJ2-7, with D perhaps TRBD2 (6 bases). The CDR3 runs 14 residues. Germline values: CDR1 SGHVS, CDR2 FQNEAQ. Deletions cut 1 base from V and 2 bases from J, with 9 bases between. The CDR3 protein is CASSLVAGTYEQYF. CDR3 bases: TGTGCCAGCAGCTTAGTGGCGGGAACCTACGAGCAGTACTTC.

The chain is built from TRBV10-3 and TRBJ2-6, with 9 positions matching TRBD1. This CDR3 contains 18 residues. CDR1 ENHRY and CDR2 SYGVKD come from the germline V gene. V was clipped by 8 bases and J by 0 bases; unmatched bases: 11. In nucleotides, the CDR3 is TGTGCCATCGCCCGGACAGGGGCAAAGAGCTCTGGGGCCAACGTCCTGACTTTC. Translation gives CAIARTGAKSSGANVLTF.

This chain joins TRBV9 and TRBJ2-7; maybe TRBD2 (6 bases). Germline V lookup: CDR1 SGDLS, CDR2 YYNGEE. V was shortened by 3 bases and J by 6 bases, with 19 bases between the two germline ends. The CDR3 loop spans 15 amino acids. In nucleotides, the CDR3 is TGTGCCAGCAGCGCCTCTCGCGGAGGGCCTAGCGAGCAGTACTTC. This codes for CASSASRGGPSEQYF.

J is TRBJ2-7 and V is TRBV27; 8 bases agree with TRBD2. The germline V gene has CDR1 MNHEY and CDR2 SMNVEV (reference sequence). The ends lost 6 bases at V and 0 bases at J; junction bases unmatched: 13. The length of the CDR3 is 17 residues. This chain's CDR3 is CASRRHPWREDSYEQYF. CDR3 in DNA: TGTGCCAGCAGGCGACACCCCTGGCGGGAGGACTCCTACGAGCAGTACTTC.

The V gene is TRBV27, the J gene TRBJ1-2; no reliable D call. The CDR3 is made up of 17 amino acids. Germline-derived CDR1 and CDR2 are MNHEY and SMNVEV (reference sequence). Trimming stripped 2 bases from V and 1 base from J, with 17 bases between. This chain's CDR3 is CASSLTAGRGYNYGYTF. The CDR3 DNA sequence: TGTGCCAGCAGTTTAACAGCAGGCAGAGGATATAACTATGGCTACACCTTC.

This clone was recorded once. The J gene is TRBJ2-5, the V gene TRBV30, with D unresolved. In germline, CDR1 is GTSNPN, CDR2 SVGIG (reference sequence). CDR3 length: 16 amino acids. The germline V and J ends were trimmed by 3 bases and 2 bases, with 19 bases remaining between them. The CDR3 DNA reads TGTGCCTGGAGCCCTTGGGGTGGTGGGCCTCAAGAGACCCAGTACTTC. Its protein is CAWSPWGGGPQETQYF.

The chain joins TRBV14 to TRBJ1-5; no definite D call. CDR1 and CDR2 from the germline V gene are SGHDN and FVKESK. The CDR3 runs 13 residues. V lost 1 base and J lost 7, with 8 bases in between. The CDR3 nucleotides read TGTGCCAGCAGCCAAGGGTCTTTACAGCCCCAGCATTTT. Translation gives CASSQGSLQPQHF.

The CDR3 DNA reads as TGTGCCAGCAGCTCCATTCGATCCCGGGACAGGGGGCATGAGCAGTTCTTC. It is translated as CASSSIRSRDRGHEQFF. This chain uses TRBV7-9 with TRBJ2-1; 12 bases are a match to TRBD1. This CDR3 spans 17 amino acids. Trimming removed 4 bases from V and 8 bases from J; junction bases left unmatched: 12. Germline CDR1 is SEHNR and CDR2 is FQNEAQ (reference sequence).